These 22 T cell receptor beta chains originate from one sample sequenced in a study of shared clonotypes between healthy human individuals (TCRdb year 2020). CD8 naive samples were obtained by positive selection for CCR7 among CD45RO-negative cells, yielding a CD45RA+CCR7+ population from which TemRA cells were excluded. The library was built by means of the immunoSEQ multiplex PCR assay. Sourced from immuneACCESS, this table was stored by TCRdb with only in-frame sequences that have V and J called. A share of the clones is absent; for the studies checked, an unresolved V gene accounts for under half, and the remainder has no known explanation. A total of about 1,800,000 clones appear in this sample, about 95% of them only once. The top ten hold more than 0.95% of the sample. The sample consisted of naive CD8+ T cells sorted from blood. The intended sense of this specimen's cell subset or site label: CD45RA+CCR7+. These receptors were taken from a man younger than 35 in good health.

CDR3 sequence (DNA): TGTGCCATCAGTGGTGGCAGGGGGGACACCGGGGAGCTGTTTTTT. Translating it yields CAISGGRGDTGELFF. J is TRBJ2-2 and V is TRBV10-3, with D maybe TRBD1 (7 bases). V lost 4 bases and J lost 3, with 12 bases in between. Germline V gene data show CDR1 as ENHRY and CDR2 as SYGVKD. The CDR3 is 15 residues long.

J is TRBJ2-1 and V is TRBV5-1; D gene ambiguous. Germline-derived CDR1 and CDR2 are SGHRS and YFSETQ. Trimming removed 6 bases from V and 2 bases from J, with 15 bases in between. The CDR3 covers 15 residues. CDR3: CASTSLAPTYNEQFF. The CDR3 nucleotides read TGCGCCAGCACCTCCCTGGCTCCTACCTACAATGAGCAGTTCTTC.

This clone is a singleton in its sample. The chain is built from TRBV6-5 and TRBJ2-2; D is unresolved. The germline V gene encodes CDR1 MNHEY and CDR2 SVGAGI. Trimming left V 3 bases short and J 6 bases short, with 5 bases between. The CDR3 has 12 amino acids. DNA for the CDR3: TGTGCCAGCAGTTATCCGGCCGGGGAGCTGTTTTTT. Translated: CASSYPAGELFF.

V usage is TRBV7-6 and J usage is TRBJ2-2, with TRBD1 matching 8 bases. The V gene end was trimmed by 1 base and the J gene end by 7 bases; junction bases not matched to a gene: 11. This CDR3 has 17 residues. The germline V gene encodes CDR1 SGHVS and CDR2 FNYEAQ. The CDR3 loop reads CASSLVPGGLEGGELFF. CDR3 DNA sequence: TGTGCCAGCAGCTTAGTTCCAGGGGGCCTGGAGGGCGGGGAGCTGTTTTTT.

This chain links TRBV19 with TRBJ2-1; D is possibly TRBD1 (5 bases). The CDR3 contains 14 residues. Germline V gene lookup returns CDR1 LNHDA and CDR2 SQIVND (reference sequence). V was cut by 7 bases and J by 8 bases, with 18 bases left in between. The CDR3 sequence is CASTPIQGADEQFF. In nucleotides, the CDR3 is TGTGCCAGTACCCCTATCCAGGGTGCCGATGAGCAGTTCTTC.

The chain couples TRBV4-1 to TRBJ1-1; no firm D call. Trimming took 3 bases from V and 4 from J, leaving 9 bases between them. The CDR3 covers 13 residues. Germline V lookup: CDR1 MGHRA, CDR2 YSYEKL. For the CDR3, the DNA is TGCGCCAGCAGCCACAGAGTTGTCACTGAAGCTTTCTTT. Its protein is CASSHRVVTEAFF.

The sample holds one count of this clone. The V call is TRBV6-1, the J call TRBJ1-6, with D unclear. The germline V and J ends were trimmed by 7 bases and 8 bases, with 9 bases remaining between them. Germline V gene lookup returns CDR1 MNHNS and CDR2 SASEGT. This CDR3 has 12 amino acids. The CDR3 DNA reads as TGTGCCAGCATTGAGGGTTATTCACCCCTCCACTTT. This encodes CASIEGYSPLHF.

Turning to this clone: Other DNA sequences in the same sample also yield this CDR3. The V call is TRBV9, the J call TRBJ1-5; D gene unclear. This CDR3 has 15 amino acids. CDR1 SGDLS and CDR2 YYNGEE come from the germline V gene. Trimming took off 3 bases at V and 0 bases at J, with 10 bases between the two ends. The CDR3 DNA reads as TGTGCCAGCAGCGAGGGAGGTAATAGCAATCAGCCCCAGCATTTT. Translated: CASSEGGNSNQPQHF.

The chain carries TRBV2 and TRBJ1-2; the D gene is possibly TRBD1 (5 bases). The germline V and J ends were trimmed by 5 bases and 9 bases, with 19 bases remaining between them. Per germline, CDR1 SNHLY and CDR2 FYNNEI. The CDR3 is 14 residues long. CDR3 residues: CASSLQDEWPSYTF. Here the CDR3 DNA reads TGTGCCAGCAGTTTACAGGATGAGTGGCCGAGCTACACCTTC.

A single count supports this clone. The CDR3 sequence is CAISESRLPGLEEDEQYF. CDR3 DNA: TGTGCCATCAGTGAGTCCCGACTTCCGGGTTTAGAAGAGGACGAGCAGTACTTC. The chain joins TRBV10-3 to TRBJ2-7; D uncertain. Trimming stripped 0 bases from V and 5 bases from J, with 23 bases between. Looked up from germline, CDR1 is ENHRY and CDR2 is SYGVKD. This CDR3 is built from 18 residues.

This rearrangement joins TRBV7-9 to TRBJ2-1, with D perhaps matching TRBD1 (5 bases). V was pared by 0 bases and J by 4 bases, with 13 bases between. The CDR3 consists of 16 residues. Germline CDR1 SEHNR, CDR2 FQNEAQ (reference sequence). CDR3 nucleotides: TGTGCCAGCAGCTTAGCGTGGGGCCTAGGGTACAATGAGCAGTTCTTC. The encoded protein is CASSLAWGLGYNEQFF.

As concerns this clone: Other DNA sequences in this sample translate to the same CDR3. This chain links TRBV30 with TRBJ1-3; no firm D call. This CDR3 region has 13 residues. V lost 3 bases and J lost 0, with 6 bases in between. Germline lookup yields CDR1 GTSNPN and CDR2 SVGIG (reference sequence). The CDR3, as DNA: TGTGCCTGGAGCATGGGCTCTGGAAACACCATATATTTT. It is translated as CAWSMGSGNTIYF.

The chain joins TRBV7-2 to TRBJ1-3; the match to TRBD1 covers 11 bases. The CDR3 sequence is 16 residues long. Germline V gene sequence: CDR1 SGHTA, CDR2 FQGNSA. V was clipped by 5 bases and J by 3 bases; unmatched bases: 6. The CDR3 loop reads CASSPTGTGGGNTIYF. CDR3 nucleotides: TGTGCCAGCAGCCCCACCGGGACAGGGGGTGGAAACACCATATATTTT.

In this sample, this clone turned up once. The chain couples TRBV10-3 to TRBJ2-3; TRBD2 matches at 9 bases. Germline CDR1 is ENHRY and CDR2 is SYGVKD. This CDR3 spans 14 amino acids. V lost 3 bases to trimming and J lost 5 bases; unmatched junction nucleotides: 3. The CDR3 coding sequence is TGTGCCATCAGTGAACTAGCGGGCGGAGATACGCAGTATTTT. Translation: CAISELAGGDTQYF.

The chain carries TRBV27 and TRBJ2-7, with 8 bases matching TRBD2. The CDR3 extends over 14 amino acids. V trimming: 5 bases; J trimming: 5 bases; junction bases outside the gene matches: 8. Germline V gene lookup returns CDR1 MNHEY and CDR2 SMNVEV (reference sequence). In DNA, the CDR3 is TGTGCCAGCAGTGAGAGCGGGAGTCCCCACGAGCAGTACTTC. Its protein is CASSESGSPHEQYF.

The rearrangement joins TRBV5-4 to TRBJ1-4, with D perhaps matching TRBD1 (5 bases). The germline gives CDR1 SGHNT, CDR2 YYREEE (reference sequence). Trimming pared 0 bases from V and 8 bases from J, leaving 11 bases between. The CDR3 is 14 amino acids. CDR3 coding DNA: TGTGCCAGCAGCTTGGGTGGGGCGGGGGAAAAACTGTTTTTT. Translation: CASSLGGAGEKLFF.

The rearrangement joins TRBV13 to TRBJ1-1; the match to TRBD1 covers 7 bases. The germline CDR1 and CDR2 sequences are PRHDT and FYEKMQ (reference sequence). The trim removed 7 bases at V and 1 base at J, leaving 9 bases unmatched. The CDR3 is 15 amino acids. This chain's CDR3 is CASTLTGTANTEAFF. DNA of the CDR3: TGTGCCAGCACCCTAACCGGGACAGCGAACACTGAAGCTTTCTTT.

The chain carries TRBV9 and TRBJ2-1; TRBD2 aligns across 7 bases. Per germline, CDR1 SGDLS and CDR2 YYNGEE. This CDR3 region has 16 residues. Trimming removed 4 bases from V and 2 bases from J; junction bases left unmatched: 9. Here the CDR3 reads CASSPPRSGAYNEQFF. The CDR3 bases are TGTGCCAGCAGCCCCCCGCGCAGCGGGGCCTACAATGAGCAGTTCTTC. The variable domain in full, with the rest retrieved from reference TRBV9 and TRBJ2-1, is DSGVTQTPKHLITATGQRVTLRCSPRSGDLSVYWYQQSLDQGLQFLIQYYNGEERAKGNILERFSAQQFPDLHSELNLSSLELGDSALYFCASSPPRSGAYNEQFFGPGTRLTVL.

This clone has a handful of counts. The rearrangement links TRBV7-9 to TRBJ1-1, with D tentatively TRBD1 (5 bases). The CDR3 has 13 residues. Germline V gene data show CDR1 as SEHNR and CDR2 as FQNEAQ (reference sequence). Deletions cut 2 bases from V and 10 bases from J, with 14 bases between. CDR3 residues: CASSLLLGDGAFF. In nucleotides, the CDR3 is TGTGCCAGCAGCTTATTGTTGGGGGATGGAGCTTTCTTT.

The V gene is TRBV7-8, the J gene TRBJ2-3, with 7 bases lining up with TRBD2. Per the germline V gene, CDR1 is SGHVS and CDR2 is FQNEAQ. Trimming cost V 1 base and J 4 bases; bases outside gene matches: 11. The CDR3 is made up of 17 amino acids. The CDR3 nucleotides read TGTGCCAGCAGCTTAGGTTTTGTGGGAGGGCCGCCAGATACGCAGTATTTT. Amino acid sequence: CASSLGFVGGPPDTQYF.

This clone was found once. The V call is TRBV6-6, the J call TRBJ1-2; perhaps TRBD1 as D (5 bases). The V gene's germline CDR1 is MNHNY and CDR2 SVGAGI (reference sequence). The CDR3 is 14 amino acids. Between the trimmed V and J ends, which lost 7 bases and 6 bases, there was a span of 18 bases. The CDR3, as DNA: TGTGCCAGCAAAACACCGGGGGTCATAAATGGCTACACCTTC. Amino acids: CASKTPGVINGYTF.

As concerns this clone: The same CDR3 also results from other DNA sequences found in this sample. The V and J genes are TRBV27 and TRBJ2-5; TRBD1 agrees at 7 bases. This CDR3 has 14 amino acids. The J segment lost 2 bases and the V segment lost 3 bases, leaving 3 bases of the junction unmatched. Germline lookup yields CDR1 MNHEY and CDR2 SMNVEV (reference sequence). The CDR3 DNA is TGTGCCAGCAGTTTGACAGGGATACAAGAGACCCAGTACTTC. Its translation is CASSLTGIQETQYF.